This T cell receptor (beta chain) was identified during a study of tumor and adjacent non-tumor tissue in lung cancer. The template was RNA from unsorted bulk tissue. This non-tumor lung sample came from over 3 cm beyond the tumor edge. Regarding this clonotype: The junction departs from the called germline gene at one end, perhaps through a read error.

Three rounds of nested PCR, following a modified ARM-PCR protocol, produced the TCRbeta library. Using its own MiXCR run on the multiplex PCR reads, TCRdb lists one record per CDR3 protein. Of approximately 100,000 distinct CDR3 sequences listed, about 63% were seen once; the top ten hold around 20%. This clonotype originated in a man aged 60-69 years with non-small cell lung cancer. Sequencing input: distant non-tumor lung tissue.

For the CDR3, the DNA is TGTGCCAGCAGTCGTGACAGCTTTAGCTCCTATGATTCACCCCTCCACTTT. It specifies CASSRDSFSSYDSPLHF. The chain employs TRBV28 and TRBJ1-6, with D maybe TRBD1 (5 bases). CDR1 is MDHEN, CDR2 SYDVKM, per germline. The CDR3 runs to 17 residues. The full variable domain, rest sourced from reference TRBV28 and TRBJ1-6, is DVKVTQSSRYLVKRTGEKVFLECVQDMDHENMFWYRQDPGLGLRLIYFSYDVKMKEKGDIPEGYSVSREKKERFSLILESASTNQTSMYLCASSRDSFSSYDSPLHFGNGTRLTVT.